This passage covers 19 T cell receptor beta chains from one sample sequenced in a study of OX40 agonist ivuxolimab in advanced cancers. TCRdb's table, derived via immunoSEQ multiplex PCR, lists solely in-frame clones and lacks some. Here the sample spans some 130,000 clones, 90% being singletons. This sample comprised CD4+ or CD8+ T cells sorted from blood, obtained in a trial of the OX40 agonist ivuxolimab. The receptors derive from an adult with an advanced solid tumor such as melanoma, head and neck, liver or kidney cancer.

CDR3 region: CASSPDRSVDTQYF. CDR3 nucleotide sequence: TGTGCCAGCAGCCCGGACAGGTCCGTAGATACGCAGTATTTT. The chain links TRBV5-6 to TRBJ2-3; 7 bases agree with TRBD1. V dropped 4 bases and J dropped 5; count of bases not matched to a gene: 7. Per the germline V gene, CDR1 is SGHDT and CDR2 is YYEEEE. The CDR3 is made up of 14 amino acids.

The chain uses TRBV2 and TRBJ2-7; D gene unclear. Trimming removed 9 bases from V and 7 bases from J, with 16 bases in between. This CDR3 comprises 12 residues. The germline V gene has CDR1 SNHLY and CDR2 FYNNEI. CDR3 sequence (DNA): TGTGCCAGTAACCCAACCCGGTTTGAGCAGTACTTC. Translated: CASNPTRFEQYF.

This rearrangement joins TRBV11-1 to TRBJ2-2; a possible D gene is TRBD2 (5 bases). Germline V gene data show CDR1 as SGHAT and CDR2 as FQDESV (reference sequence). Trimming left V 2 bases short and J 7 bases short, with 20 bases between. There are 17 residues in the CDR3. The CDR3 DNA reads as TGTGCCAGCAGCTTATGGGTCTCAGCGACACGGGGCGGGGAGCTGTTTTTT. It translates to CASSLWVSATRGGELFF.

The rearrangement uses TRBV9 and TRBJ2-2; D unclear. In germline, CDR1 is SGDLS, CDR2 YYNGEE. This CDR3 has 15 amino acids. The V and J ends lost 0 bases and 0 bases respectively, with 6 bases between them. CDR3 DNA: TGTGCCAGCAGCGTAGGAGCTACGAACACCGGGGAGCTGTTTTTT. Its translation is CASSVGATNTGELFF.

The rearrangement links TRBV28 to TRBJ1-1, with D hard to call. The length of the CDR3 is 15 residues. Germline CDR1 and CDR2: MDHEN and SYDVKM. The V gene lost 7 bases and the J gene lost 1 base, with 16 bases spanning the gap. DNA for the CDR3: TGTGCCAGCACCGCCGGAGACTCTACGAACACTGAAGCTTTCTTT. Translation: CASTAGDSTNTEAFF. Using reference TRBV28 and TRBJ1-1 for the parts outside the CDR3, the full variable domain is DVKVTQSSRYLVKRTGEKVFLECVQDMDHENMFWYRQDPGLGLRLIYFSYDVKMKEKGDIPEGYSVSREKKERFSLILESASTNQTSMYLCASTAGDSTNTEAFFGQGTRLTVV.

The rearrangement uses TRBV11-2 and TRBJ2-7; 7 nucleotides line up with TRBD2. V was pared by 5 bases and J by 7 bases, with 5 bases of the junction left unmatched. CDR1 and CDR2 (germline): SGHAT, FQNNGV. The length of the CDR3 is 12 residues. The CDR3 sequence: CASSRSGNEQYF. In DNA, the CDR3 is TGTGCCAGCAGCCGGAGCGGGAATGAGCAGTACTTC.

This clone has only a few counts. The CDR3: CAWTKNFNQPQHF. The CDR3 coding sequence is TGTGCCTGGACCAAGAACTTCAATCAGCCCCAGCATTTT. This chain uses TRBV30 with TRBJ1-5; no clear D gene. The CDR3 length is 13 residues. CDR1 GTSNPN and CDR2 SVGIG come from the germline V gene (reference sequence). Trimming pared 4 bases from V and 3 bases from J, leaving 10 bases between.

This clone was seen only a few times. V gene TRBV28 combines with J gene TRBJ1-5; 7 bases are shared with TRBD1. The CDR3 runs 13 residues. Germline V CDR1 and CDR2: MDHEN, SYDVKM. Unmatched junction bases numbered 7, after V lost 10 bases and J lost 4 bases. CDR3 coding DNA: TGTGCCACCCGGGGACAGCTTAATCAGCCCCAGCATTTT. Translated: CATRGQLNQPQHF.

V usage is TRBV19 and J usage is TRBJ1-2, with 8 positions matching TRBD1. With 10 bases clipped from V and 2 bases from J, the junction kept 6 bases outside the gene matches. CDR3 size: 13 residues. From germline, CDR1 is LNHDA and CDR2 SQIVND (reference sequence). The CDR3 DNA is TGTGCCATTCGGACAGGGAAAAACTATGGCTACACCTTC. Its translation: CAIRTGKNYGYTF.

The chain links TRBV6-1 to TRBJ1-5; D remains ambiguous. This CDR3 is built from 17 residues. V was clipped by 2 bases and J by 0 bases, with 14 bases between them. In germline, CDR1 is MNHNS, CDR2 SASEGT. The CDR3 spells CASSELDPRDSNQPQHF. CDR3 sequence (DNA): TGTGCCAGCAGTGAATTGGACCCACGGGATAGCAATCAGCCCCAGCATTTT.

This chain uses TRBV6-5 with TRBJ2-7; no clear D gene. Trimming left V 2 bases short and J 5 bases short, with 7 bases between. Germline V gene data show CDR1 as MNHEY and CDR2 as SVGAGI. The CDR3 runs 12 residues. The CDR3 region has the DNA TGTGCCAGCAGTTACCGTTGGGACGAGCAGTACTTC. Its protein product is CASSYRWDEQYF.

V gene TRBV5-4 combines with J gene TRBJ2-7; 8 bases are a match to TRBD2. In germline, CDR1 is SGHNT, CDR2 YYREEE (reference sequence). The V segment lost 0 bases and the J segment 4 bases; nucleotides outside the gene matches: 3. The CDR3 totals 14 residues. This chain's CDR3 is CASSLVGGDYEQYF. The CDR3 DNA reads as TGTGCCAGCAGCTTGGTCGGGGGGGATTACGAGCAGTACTTC. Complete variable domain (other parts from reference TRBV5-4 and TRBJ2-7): ETGVTQSPTHLIKTRGQQVTLRCSSQSGHNTVSWYQQALGQGPQFIFQYYREEENGRGNFPPRFSGLQFPNYSSELNVNALELDDSALYLCASSLVGGDYEQYFGPGTRLTVT.

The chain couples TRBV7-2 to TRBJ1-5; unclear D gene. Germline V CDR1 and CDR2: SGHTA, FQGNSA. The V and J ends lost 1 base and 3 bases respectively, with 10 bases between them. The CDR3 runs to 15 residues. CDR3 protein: CASSLEGIFNQPQHF. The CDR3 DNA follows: TGTGCCAGCAGCTTAGAAGGGATATTCAATCAGCCCCAGCATTTT. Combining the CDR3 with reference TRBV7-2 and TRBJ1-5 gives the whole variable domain GAGVSQSPSNKVTEKGKDVELRCDPISGHTALYWYRQSLGQGLEFLIYFQGNSAPDKSGLPSDRFSAERTGGSVSTLTIQRTQQEDSAVYLCASSLEGIFNQPQHFGDGTRLSIL.

CDR3 region: CASSYSYRENYEQYF. As DNA, the CDR3 is TGTGCCAGCAGTTACTCGTACAGGGAGAACTACGAGCAGTACTTC. The chain recombines TRBV6-5 with TRBJ2-7, with D perhaps matching TRBD1 (6 bases). This CDR3 is built from 15 residues. CDR1 MNHEY and CDR2 SVGAGI come from the germline V gene. V lost 0 bases, J lost 3 bases, and 12 bases lay in between.

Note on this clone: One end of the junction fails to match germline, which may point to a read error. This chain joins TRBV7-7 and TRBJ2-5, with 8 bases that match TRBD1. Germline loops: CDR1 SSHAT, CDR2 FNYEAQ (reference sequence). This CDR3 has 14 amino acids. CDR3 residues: CASSFQGASETQYF. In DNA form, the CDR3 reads TGTGCTAGCAGCTTCCAGGGGGCGTCAGAGACCCAGTACTTC.

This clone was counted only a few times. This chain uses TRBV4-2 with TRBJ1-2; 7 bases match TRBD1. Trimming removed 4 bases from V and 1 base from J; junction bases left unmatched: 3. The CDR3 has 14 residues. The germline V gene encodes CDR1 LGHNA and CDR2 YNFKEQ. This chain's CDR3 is CASSRQGDNYGYTF. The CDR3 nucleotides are TGTGCCAGCAGCCGGCAGGGGGATAACTATGGCTACACCTTC.

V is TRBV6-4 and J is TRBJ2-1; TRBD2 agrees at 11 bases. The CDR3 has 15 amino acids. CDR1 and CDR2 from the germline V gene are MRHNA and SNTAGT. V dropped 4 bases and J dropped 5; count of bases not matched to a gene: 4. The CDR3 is CASSAGTSGNNEQFF. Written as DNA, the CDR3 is TGTGCCAGCAGTGCCGGGACTAGCGGAAACAATGAGCAGTTCTTC.

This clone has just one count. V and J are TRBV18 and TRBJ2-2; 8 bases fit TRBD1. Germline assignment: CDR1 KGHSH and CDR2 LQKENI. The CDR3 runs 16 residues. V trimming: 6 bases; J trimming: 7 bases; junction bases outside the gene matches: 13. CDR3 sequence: CASSLGQGSSIGELFF. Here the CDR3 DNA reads TGTGCCAGCTCCCTCGGACAGGGTTCCAGTATCGGGGAGCTGTTTTTT.

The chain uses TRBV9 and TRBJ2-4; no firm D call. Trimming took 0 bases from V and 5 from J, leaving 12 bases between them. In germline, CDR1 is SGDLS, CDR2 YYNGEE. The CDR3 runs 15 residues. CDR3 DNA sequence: TGTGCCAGCAGCGTAGGTTCGGTCAGCCAAAACATTCAGTACTTC. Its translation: CASSVGSVSQNIQYF. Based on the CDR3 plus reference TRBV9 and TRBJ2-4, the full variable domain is DSGVTQTPKHLITATGQRVTLRCSPRSGDLSVYWYQQSLDQGLQFLIQYYNGEERAKGNILERFSAQQFPDLHSELNLSSLELGDSALYFCASSVGSVSQNIQYFGAGTRLSVL.